There are a few counts of the clone carrying this T cell receptor beta chain. This sample is drawn from a study of T cell repertoires in ileal Crohn's disease. Whole-study context: The M6 sample came from neoterminal ileum during colonoscopy after surgery.

Described time point: neoterminal ileum biopsy at postoperative endoscopy, about 6 months after surgery. Data came from immunoSEQ multiplex PCR; TCRdb stores just in-frame clones and leaves some out. The sample holds roughly 13,000 clones; 65% to 85% are singletons and the top ten take roughly a sixth. Germline values: CDR1 SGHTA, CDR2 FQGTGA. CDR3 length: 14 amino acids. Trimming removed 5 bases at V and 4 bases at J, with 14 bases between. The TCR was taken from an adult with Crohn's disease. This chain connects TRBV7-3 to TRBJ1-1, with D maybe TRBD1 (6 bases). Sequencing was done on a sample of ileal tissue. CDR3 DNA: TGTGCCAGCAGCCCAACCAGGGGAAGCACTGAAGCTTTCTTT. Protein sequence: CASSPTRGSTEAFF.